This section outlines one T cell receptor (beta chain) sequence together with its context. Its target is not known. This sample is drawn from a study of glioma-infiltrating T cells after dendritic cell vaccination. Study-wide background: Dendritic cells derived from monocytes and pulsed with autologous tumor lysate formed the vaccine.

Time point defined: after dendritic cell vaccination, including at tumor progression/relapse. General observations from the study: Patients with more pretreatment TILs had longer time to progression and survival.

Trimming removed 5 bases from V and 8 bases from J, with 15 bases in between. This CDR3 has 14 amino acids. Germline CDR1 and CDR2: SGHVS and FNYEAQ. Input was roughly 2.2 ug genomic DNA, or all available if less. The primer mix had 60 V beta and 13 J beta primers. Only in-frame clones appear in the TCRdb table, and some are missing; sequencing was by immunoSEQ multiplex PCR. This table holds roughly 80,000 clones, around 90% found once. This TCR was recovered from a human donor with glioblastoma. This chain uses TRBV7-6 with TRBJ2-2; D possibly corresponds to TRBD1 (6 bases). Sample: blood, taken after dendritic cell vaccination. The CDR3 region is CASSQLLGAGELFF. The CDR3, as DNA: TGTGCCAGCAGCCAGTTGCTGGGGGCAGGGGAGCTGTTTTTT. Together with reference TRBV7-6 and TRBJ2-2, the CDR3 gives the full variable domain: GAGVSQSPRYKVTKRGQDVALRCDPISGHVSLYWYRQALGQGPEFLTYFNYEAQQDKSGLPNDRFSAERPEGSISTLTIQRTEQRDSAMYRCASSQLLGAGELFFGEGSRLTVL.